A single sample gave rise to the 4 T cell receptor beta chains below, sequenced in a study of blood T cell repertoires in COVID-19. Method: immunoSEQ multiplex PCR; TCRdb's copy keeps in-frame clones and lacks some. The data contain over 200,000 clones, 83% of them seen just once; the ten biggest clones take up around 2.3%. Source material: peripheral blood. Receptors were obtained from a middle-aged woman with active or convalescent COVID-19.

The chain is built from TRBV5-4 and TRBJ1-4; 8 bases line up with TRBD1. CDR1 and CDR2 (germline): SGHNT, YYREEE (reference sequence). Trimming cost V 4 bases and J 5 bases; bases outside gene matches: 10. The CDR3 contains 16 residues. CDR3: CASSPGGQTPNEKLFF. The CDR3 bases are TGTGCCAGCAGCCCAGGGGGCCAAACGCCCAATGAAAAACTGTTTTTT.

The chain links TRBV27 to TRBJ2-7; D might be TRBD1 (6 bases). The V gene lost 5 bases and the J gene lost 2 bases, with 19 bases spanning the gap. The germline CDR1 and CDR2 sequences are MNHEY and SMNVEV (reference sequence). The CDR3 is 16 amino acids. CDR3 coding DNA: TGTGCCAGCAGTCCCTTAAGCCTGACAGGAACCTACGAGCAGTACTTC. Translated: CASSPLSLTGTYEQYF.

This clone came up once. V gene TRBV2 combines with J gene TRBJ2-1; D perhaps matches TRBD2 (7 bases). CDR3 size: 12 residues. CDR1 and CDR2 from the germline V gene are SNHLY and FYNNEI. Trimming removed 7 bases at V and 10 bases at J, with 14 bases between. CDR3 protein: CASTGGAQEQFF. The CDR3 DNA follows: TGTGCCAGCACTGGGGGGGCCCAGGAGCAGTTCTTC.

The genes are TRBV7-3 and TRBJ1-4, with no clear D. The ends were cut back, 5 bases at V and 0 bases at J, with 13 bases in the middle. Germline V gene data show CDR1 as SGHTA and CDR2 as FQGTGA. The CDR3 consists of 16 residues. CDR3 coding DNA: TGTGCCAGCAGCCTAGGTCCCCGCGCAACTAATGAAAAACTGTTTTTT. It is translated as CASSLGPRATNEKLFF.